This entry lists 30 T cell receptor beta chains sequenced from one sample in a study of human T cells and chemical hapten exposure. Time point noted: patch test 1, 2 weeks after DPC sensitization. Documented treatment: therapeutic diphenylcyclopropenone sensitization with weekly scalp DPC. TCRdb passed the RACE reads through MiXCR, listing each CDR3 protein once. In the table there are about 360,000 distinct CDR3 sequences, 4.8% of which are singletons. Sequencing used whole blood, obtained in connection with sensitization to the hapten diphenylcyclopropenone (DPC). These receptors originate from a woman in her forties or fifties with alopecia areata. Some clones in this sample may be carry-over from other donors' samples.

The CDR3 region has the DNA TGCAGTGCTACCGGCCGGGTCAGCGGGAGGGCAGCTGGCACAGATACGCAGTATTTT. Its protein product is CSATGRVSGRAAGTDTQYF. The chain has TRBV20-1 and TRBJ2-3; 10 nucleotides line up with TRBD2. The length of the CDR3 is 19 residues. Germline V lookup: CDR1 DFQATT, CDR2 SNEGSKA (reference sequence). After removal of 4 bases from V and 1 base from J, the junction contained 17 bases not matched to a gene.

This clonotype was seen more than once but under ten times. This sequence joins TRBV7-2 and TRBJ2-1, with 12 positions matching TRBD2. The germline gives CDR1 SGHTA, CDR2 FQGNSA. The J segment lost 6 bases and the V segment lost 3 bases, leaving 3 bases of the junction unmatched. The CDR3 runs 15 residues. Here the CDR3 reads CASSFSSGGANEQFF. Here the CDR3 DNA reads TGTGCCAGCAGCTTTTCTAGCGGGGGGGCCAATGAGCAGTTCTTC.

This rearrangement joins TRBV11-2 to TRBJ2-3; D may be TRBD1 (7 bases). The V gene's germline CDR1 is SGHAT and CDR2 FQNNGV. The V gene lost 5 bases and the J gene lost 4 bases, with 10 bases spanning the gap. This CDR3 region has 13 residues. The CDR3 here is CASSPRGADTQYF. The CDR3 nucleotides are TGTGCCAGCAGCCCCAGGGGGGCAGATACGCAGTATTTT.

This clonotype was observed many times. The V and J genes are TRBV13 and TRBJ2-1; the D gene is possibly TRBD2 (6 bases). The CDR3 extends over 14 amino acids. Germline CDR1 PRHDT, CDR2 FYEKMQ (reference sequence). V lost 7 bases and J 7 bases, leaving 17 bases between the germline ends. This chain's CDR3 is CASTPHLSGNEQFF. Here the CDR3 DNA reads TGTGCCAGCACCCCCCATCTGAGCGGGAATGAGCAGTTCTTC.

This clonotype was counted ten times or more. This chain uses TRBV9 with TRBJ2-3; TRBD1 might be the D (6 bases). This CDR3 has 15 residues. Germline values: CDR1 SGDLS, CDR2 YYNGEE. Deletions cut 0 bases from V and 4 bases from J, with 12 bases between. The CDR3 loop reads CASSVGTRGPDTQYF. CDR3 nucleotides: TGTGCCAGCAGCGTAGGGACCAGGGGCCCAGATACGCAGTATTTT.

This clonotype was observed a handful of times. The rearrangement uses TRBV6-2 or TRBV6-3 and TRBJ1-5; TRBD1 aligns across 8 bases. The V and J ends lost 4 bases and 7 bases, in that order; junction bases with no gene match: 6. Germline loops: CDR1 MNHEY, CDR2 SVGEGT. This CDR3 comprises 14 residues. CDR3 loop: CASSFPGGRQPQHF. DNA for the CDR3: TGTGCCAGCAGTTTCCCAGGGGGCCGGCAGCCCCAGCATTTT.

The chain has TRBV7-9 and TRBJ1-2, with D unresolved. Germline-derived CDR1 and CDR2 are SEHNR and FQNEAQ (reference sequence). CDR3 length: 15 residues. Deletions cut 8 bases from V and 6 bases from J, with 22 bases between. The CDR3 spells CASEMGGFESNGYTF. The CDR3 bases are TGTGCCAGCGAGATGGGAGGGTTCGAATCTAATGGCTACACCTTC.

This clonotype was picked up many times. The chain is built from TRBV6-1 and TRBJ2-3; D unresolved. Germline V gene data show CDR1 as MNHNS and CDR2 as SASEGT. Trimming removed 6 bases from V and 5 bases from J, with 12 bases in between. The CDR3 runs to 13 residues. CDR3 coding DNA: TGTGCCAGCAGCCCCCCCGACCTAGATACGCAGTATTTT. Protein sequence: CASSPPDLDTQYF.

This clonotype was picked up one time. The CDR3 DNA is TGTGCCAGCAGCGCCTCTTGGACAGCCACCTACGAGCAGTACTTC. Amino acids: CASSASWTATYEQYF. The chain combines TRBV9 with TRBJ2-7; a possible D gene is TRBD1 (6 bases). Germline V CDR1 and CDR2: SGDLS, YYNGEE. CDR3 size: 15 residues. The V gene lost 3 bases and the J gene lost 2 bases, with 15 bases spanning the gap.

Many counts were recorded for this clonotype. V gene TRBV6-2 or TRBV6-3 combines with J gene TRBJ2-2; D gene ambiguous. V lost 7 bases to trimming and J lost 2 bases, with 11 bases between them. Germline V CDR1 and CDR2: MNHEY, SVGEGT. The length of the CDR3 is 14 residues. CDR3 in amino acids: CASIVTYNTGELFF. The CDR3 coding sequence is TGTGCCAGCATCGTGACTTACAACACCGGGGAGCTGTTTTTT.

This clonotype was observed a handful of times. V and J are TRBV20-1 and TRBJ1-4; D ambiguous. CDR1 and CDR2 from the germline V gene are DFQATT and SNEGSKA (reference sequence). The length of the CDR3 is 13 residues. V was pared by 4 bases and J by 3 bases, with 9 bases between. Here the CDR3 DNA reads TGCAGTGCTAAGGAATTGTCTAATGAAAAACTGTTTTTT. This sequence encodes CSAKELSNEKLFF.

This rearrangement joins TRBV12-3 or TRBV12-4 to TRBJ2-7; 13 bases align to TRBD2. The CDR3 consists of 13 residues. V lost 6 bases and J lost 6; bases outside the gene matches: 2. CDR3 region: CASRGTSGAEQYF. The CDR3 region has the DNA TGTGCCAGCAGGGGGACTAGCGGGGCCGAGCAGTACTTC.

This clonotype was found many times. Here the CDR3 reads CASSLQGGRGTEAFF. The CDR3 DNA reads as TGTGCCAGCAGCTTACAGGGGGGGCGTGGGACTGAAGCTTTCTTT. The chain links TRBV7-2 to TRBJ1-1; TRBD1 matches at 7 bases. The CDR3 totals 15 residues. From germline, CDR1 is SGHTA and CDR2 FQGNSA. V was clipped by 2 bases and J by 5 bases; unmatched bases: 8.

This clonotype was found a few times. V usage is TRBV7-9 and J usage is TRBJ2-7; D gene uncertain. Germline CDR1 is SEHNR and CDR2 is FQNEAQ (reference sequence). The CDR3 runs 14 residues. Trimming left V 5 bases short and J 7 bases short, with 18 bases between. The CDR3 reads CASSNSFTLREQYF. The DNA of the CDR3 is TGTGCCAGCAGCAACTCTTTTACATTGCGGGAGCAGTACTTC.

The chain links TRBV27 to TRBJ1-6; TRBD1 might be the D (6 bases). CDR3 length: 14 residues. Trimming pared 5 bases from V and 12 bases from J, leaving 17 bases between. Germline assignment: CDR1 MNHEY and CDR2 SMNVEV (reference sequence). DNA of the CDR3: TGTGCCAGCAGTCAACAGGGCCCCACGGGACCCCTCCACTTT. Translated, it gives CASSQQGPTGPLHF.

The table lists this clonotype with a few counts. V and J are TRBV24-1 and TRBJ2-1, with 9 bases matching TRBD2. Germline V gene sequence: CDR1 KGHDR, CDR2 SFDVKD. The V and J ends lost 4 bases and 2 bases, in that order; junction bases with no gene match: 8. This CDR3 has 17 amino acids. CDR3 in amino acids: CATSDRQTSGTYNEQFF. The CDR3 nucleotides are TGTGCCACCAGTGACCGCCAGACTAGCGGAACCTACAATGAGCAGTTCTTC.

This clonotype has just a few counts. The chain has TRBV27 and TRBJ1-1; D is undetermined. Germline V gene lookup returns CDR1 MNHEY and CDR2 SMNVEV (reference sequence). V was pared by 6 bases and J by 6 bases, with 14 bases between. The CDR3 is 13 amino acids. The CDR3 coding sequence is TGTGCCAGCAGCCAGGACCCCCCCTCTGAAGCTTTCTTT. Residues: CASSQDPPSEAFF.

This clonotype came up a few times. The chain employs TRBV12-3 or TRBV12-4 and TRBJ1-1; D unresolved. Trimming cost V 3 bases and J 5 bases, with 13 bases left between them. This CDR3 spans 14 amino acids. The CDR3 sequence: CASSFIKGWTEAFF. The CDR3 DNA reads as TGTGCCAGCAGTTTCATCAAGGGTTGGACTGAAGCTTTCTTT.

This clonotype was detected many times. The chain has TRBV7-2 and TRBJ2-7; 10 bases agree with TRBD2. The CDR3 is 14 residues long. V gave up 7 bases and J gave up 7 bases; unmatched junction bases: 10. Germline assignment: CDR1 SGHTA and CDR2 FQGNSA. The CDR3, as DNA: TGTGCCAGCACCTCTCTAGCGGGAGTCGATGAGCAGTACTTC. Its translation is CASTSLAGVDEQYF.

The chain employs TRBV4-1 and TRBJ1-4; D possibly corresponds to TRBD1 (6 bases). CDR1 and CDR2 (germline): MGHRA, YSYEKL. The CDR3 extends over 16 amino acids. V gave up 2 bases and J gave up 8 bases, with 18 bases separating them. The CDR3 is CASSQMPGALLEKLFF. The CDR3 DNA reads as TGCGCCAGCAGCCAAATGCCGGGGGCATTATTGGAAAAACTGTTTTTT.

This clonotype was observed at least ten times. V gene TRBV5-1 combines with J gene TRBJ1-1; D gene unclear. The CDR3 is made up of 14 amino acids. Germline values: CDR1 SGHRS, CDR2 YFSETQ. Deletions cut 0 bases from V and 1 base from J, with 7 bases between. The CDR3 protein is CASSLVNPNTEAFF. CDR3 nucleotide sequence: TGCGCCAGCAGCTTGGTAAACCCGAACACTGAAGCTTTCTTT.

This clonotype was observed at least ten times. The chain has TRBV20-1 and TRBJ2-3, with 7 bases identical to TRBD2. From germline, CDR1 is DFQATT and CDR2 SNEGSKA (reference sequence). Germline trimming cut 3 bases from V and 3 bases from J; bases unmatched to any gene: 3. The CDR3 is made up of 13 amino acids. As DNA, the CDR3 is TGCAGTGCTAGCCGGGGGGAAACAGATACGCAGTATTTT. It is translated as CSASRGETDTQYF.

This clonotype was counted at least ten times. This chain links TRBV14 with TRBJ2-5, with 7 nucleotides matching TRBD1. The germline V gene encodes CDR1 SGHDN and CDR2 FVKESK. The CDR3 has 11 residues. V was pared by 3 bases and J by 14 bases, with 6 bases of the junction left unmatched. This CDR3 reads CASSHTHRGYF. The CDR3 DNA is TGTGCCAGCAGCCATACACACAGGGGCTACTTC.

This clonotype showed up many times. The chain combines TRBV7-2 with TRBJ2-3; 9 nucleotides match TRBD2. CDR3 length: 17 residues. Germline V gene lookup returns CDR1 SGHTA and CDR2 FQGNSA. V dropped 1 base and J dropped 7; count of bases not matched to a gene: 12. CDR3: CASSLDRVGSGSHTQYF. CDR3 sequence (DNA): TGTGCCAGCAGCTTAGATCGTGTTGGTAGCGGGAGTCATACGCAGTATTTT.

Ten or more counts support this clonotype. V usage is TRBV9 and J usage is TRBJ2-3; D remains unclear. The CDR3 consists of 14 residues. CDR1 is SGDLS, CDR2 YYNGEE, per germline. Trimming took 0 bases from V and 5 from J, leaving 10 bases between them. CDR3 DNA sequence: TGTGCCAGCAGCGTAGGCGCCCGCCAAGATACGCAGTATTTT. It is translated as CASSVGARQDTQYF. Filled out from reference TRBV9 and TRBJ2-3, the complete variable domain reads DSGVTQTPKHLITATGQRVTLRCSPRSGDLSVYWYQQSLDQGLQFLIQYYNGEERAKGNILERFSAQQFPDLHSELNLSSLELGDSALYFCASSVGARQDTQYFGPGTRLTVL.

This clonotype occurred a few times. The chain uses TRBV3-1 and TRBJ1-5; D gene uncertain. V dropped 4 bases and J dropped 4 bases, with 14 bases sitting between them. Germline CDR1 is LGHDT and CDR2 is YNNKEL (reference sequence). This CDR3 comprises 15 residues. DNA of the CDR3: TGTGCCAGCAGCCCCACCCTAGCAGGAAATCAGCCCCAGCATTTT. Encoded protein: CASSPTLAGNQPQHF. The whole variable domain, filled in from reference TRBV3-1 and TRBJ1-5, reads DTAVSQTPKYLVTQMGNDKSIKCEQNLGHDTMYWYKQDSKKFLKIMFSYNNKELIINETVPNRFSPKSPDKAHLNLHINSLELGDSAVYFCASSPTLAGNQPQHFGDGTRLSIL.

This clonotype was detected only a few times. This chain joins TRBV19 and TRBJ2-1, with 13 nucleotides matching TRBD2. Germline assignment: CDR1 LNHDA and CDR2 SQIVND (reference sequence). This CDR3 contains 15 residues. The ends lost 4 bases at V and 7 bases at J; junction bases unmatched: 4. CDR3 sequence: CASSRLAGGRNEQFF. In DNA form, the CDR3 reads TGTGCCAGTAGTAGACTAGCGGGAGGTAGGAATGAGCAGTTCTTC.

This clonotype was counted many times. The genes are TRBV18 and TRBJ2-2, with a possible D match to TRBD2 (5 bases). CDR1 and CDR2 (germline): KGHSH, LQKENI. V shed 4 bases and J shed 5 bases, with 20 bases lying between them. This CDR3 region has 17 residues. CDR3: CASSQSPPSGATGELFF. The CDR3 coding sequence is TGTGCCAGCTCACAAAGCCCCCCAAGCGGAGCAACCGGGGAGCTGTTTTTT.

The table lists this clonotype with a few counts. This chain links TRBV3-1 with TRBJ1-1; D possibly corresponds to TRBD1 (6 bases). V lost 8 bases, J lost 6 bases, and 13 bases lay in between. This CDR3 has 12 amino acids. CDR1 LGHDT and CDR2 YNNKEL come from the germline V gene (reference sequence). As DNA, the CDR3 is TGTGCCAGCGGGACGGGGGCTCCTGAAGCTTTCTTT. Protein product: CASGTGAPEAFF.

The chain combines TRBV2 with TRBJ2-7; D is uncertain. The V gene's germline CDR1 is SNHLY and CDR2 FYNNEI. V was shortened by 2 bases and J by 4 bases, with 12 bases between the two germline ends. The CDR3 extends over 14 amino acids. The CDR3 DNA reads as TGTGCCAGCAGTGAAAGCAGCGTCTCTTACGAGCAGTACTTC. It translates to CASSESSVSYEQYF.